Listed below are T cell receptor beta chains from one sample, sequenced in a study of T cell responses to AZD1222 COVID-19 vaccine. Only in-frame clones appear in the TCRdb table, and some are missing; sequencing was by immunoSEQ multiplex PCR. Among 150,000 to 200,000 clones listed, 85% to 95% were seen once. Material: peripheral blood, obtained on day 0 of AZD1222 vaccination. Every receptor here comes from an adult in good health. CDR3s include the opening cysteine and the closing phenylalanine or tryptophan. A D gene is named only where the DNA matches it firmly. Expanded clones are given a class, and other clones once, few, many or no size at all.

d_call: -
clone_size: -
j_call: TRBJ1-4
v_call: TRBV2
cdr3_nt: TGTGCCAGCGGGAGGGAGACTAATGAAAAACTGTTTTTT
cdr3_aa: CASGRETNEKLFF

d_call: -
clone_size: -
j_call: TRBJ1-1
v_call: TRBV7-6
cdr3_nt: TGTGCCAGCAGCAAAACAGGGACTGAAGCTTTCTTT
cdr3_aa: CASSKTGTEAFF

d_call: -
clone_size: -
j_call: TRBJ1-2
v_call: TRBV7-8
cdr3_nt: TGTGCCAGCAGCCCTCTCGCCCTTTACGAGACGGAAATCTATGGCTACACCTTC
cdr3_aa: CASSPLALYETEIYGYTF

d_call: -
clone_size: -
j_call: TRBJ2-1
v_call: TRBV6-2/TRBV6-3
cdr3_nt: TGTGCCAGCAGTTACACTCCTACAGGGAGCTCCTACAATGAGCAGTTCTTC
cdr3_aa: CASSYTPTGSSYNEQFF

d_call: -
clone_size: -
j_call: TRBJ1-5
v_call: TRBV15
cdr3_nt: TGTGCCACCAGCAGAGAAGGAAACCAGCCCCAGCATTTT
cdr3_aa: CATSREGNQPQHF

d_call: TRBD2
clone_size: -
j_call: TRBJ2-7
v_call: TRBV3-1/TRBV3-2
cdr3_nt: TGTGCCAGCAGCCGAAATAGCGGGTACGAGCAGTACTTC
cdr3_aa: CASSRNSGYEQYF

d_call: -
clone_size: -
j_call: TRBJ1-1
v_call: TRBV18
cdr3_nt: TGTGCCAGCTCACGGGCGGGGGCGGTGAACACTGAAGCTTTCTTT
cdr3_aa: CASSRAGAVNTEAFF

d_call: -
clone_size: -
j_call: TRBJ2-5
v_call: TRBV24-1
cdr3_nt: TGTGCCACCAGTGTTTCGGACCCCCAAGAGACCCAGTACTTC
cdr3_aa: CATSVSDPQETQYF

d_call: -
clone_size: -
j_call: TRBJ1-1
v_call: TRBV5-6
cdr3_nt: TGTGCCAGCAGTTTCGGGACTCCTGAAGCTTTCTTT
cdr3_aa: CASSFGTPEAFF

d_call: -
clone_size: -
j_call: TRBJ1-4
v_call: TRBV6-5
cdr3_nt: TGTGCCACCCACCTTACCTCAGGGGTTGAAAAACTGTTTTTT
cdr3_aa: CATHLTSGVEKLFF

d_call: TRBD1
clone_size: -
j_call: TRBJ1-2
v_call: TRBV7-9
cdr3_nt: TGTGCCAGCAGCCCGGGACAGGGGTTATATGGCTACACCTTC
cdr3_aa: CASSPGQGLYGYTF

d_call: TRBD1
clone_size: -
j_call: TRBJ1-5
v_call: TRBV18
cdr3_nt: TGTGCCAGTTCCAGGGGGCCCGTGGAGCCCCAGCATTTT
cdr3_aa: CASSRGPVEPQHF

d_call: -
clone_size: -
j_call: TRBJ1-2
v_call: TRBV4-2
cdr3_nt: TGTGCCAGCAGCCACCGACAGGCAGCGCACTATGGCTACACCTTC
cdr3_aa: CASSHRQAAHYGYTF

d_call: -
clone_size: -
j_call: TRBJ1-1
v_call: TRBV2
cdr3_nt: TGTGCCAGCAGTCTAGGTTCAGGGCGAGGAACTGAAGCTTTCTTT
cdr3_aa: CASSLGSGRGTEAFF

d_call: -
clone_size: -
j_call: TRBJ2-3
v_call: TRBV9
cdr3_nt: TGTGCCAGCAGCGTGAAGGACCCGGCTTATTCCACAGATACGCAGTATTTT
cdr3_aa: CASSVKDPAYSTDTQYF

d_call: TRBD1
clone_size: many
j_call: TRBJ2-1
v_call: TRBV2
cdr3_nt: TGTGCCAGCAGTAGCCGGGACAGACCCTACAATGAGCAGTTCTTC
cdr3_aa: CASSSRDRPYNEQFF

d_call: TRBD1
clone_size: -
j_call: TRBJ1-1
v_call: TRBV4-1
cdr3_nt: TGCGCCAGCAGCCAAGCCATAATATCGACAGGGGTCGGGACTGAAGCTTTCTTT
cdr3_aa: CASSQAIISTGVGTEAFF

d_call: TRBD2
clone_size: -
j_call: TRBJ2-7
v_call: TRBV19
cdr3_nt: TGTGCCAGTAGCCTAGCGGCGGCCTACGAGCAGTACTTC
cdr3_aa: CASSLAAAYEQYF

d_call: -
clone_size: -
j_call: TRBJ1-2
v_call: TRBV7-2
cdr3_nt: TGTGCCAGCAGCTTAGAGGGCCTCCCTAACTATGGCTACACCTTC
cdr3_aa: CASSLEGLPNYGYTF

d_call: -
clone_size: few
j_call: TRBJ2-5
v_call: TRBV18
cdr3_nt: TGTGCCAGCTCACCATGGGGTGAAGAGACCCAGTACTTC
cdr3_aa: CASSPWGEETQYF

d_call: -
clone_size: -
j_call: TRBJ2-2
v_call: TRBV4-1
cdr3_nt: TGCGCCAGCAGCCAAGAGGCCCCCGGGGAGCTGTTTTTT
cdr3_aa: CASSQEAPGELFF

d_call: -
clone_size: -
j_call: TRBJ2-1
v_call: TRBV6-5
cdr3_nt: TGTGCCAGCACCCAGGGTACTGAGCAGTTCTTC
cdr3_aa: CASTQGTEQFF

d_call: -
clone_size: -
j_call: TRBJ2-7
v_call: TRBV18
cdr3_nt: TGTGCCAGCTCACCTGACTCGCCCTACGAGCAGTACTTC
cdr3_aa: CASSPDSPYEQYF

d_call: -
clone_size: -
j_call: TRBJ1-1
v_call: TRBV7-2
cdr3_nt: TGTGCCAGCAGTTACGCTGCCAGGGAGGGAACTGAAGCTTTCTTT
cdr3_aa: CASSYAAREGTEAFF

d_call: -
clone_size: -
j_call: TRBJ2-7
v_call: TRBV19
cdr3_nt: TGTGCCAGTAGTATAGGGGGCTCCTACGAGCAGTACTTC
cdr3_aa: CASSIGGSYEQYF

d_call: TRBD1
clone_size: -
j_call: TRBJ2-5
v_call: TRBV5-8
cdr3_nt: TGTGCCAGCAGCTCCCGGACAGGGGGGATAGAGACCCAGTACTTC
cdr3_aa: CASSSRTGGIETQYF

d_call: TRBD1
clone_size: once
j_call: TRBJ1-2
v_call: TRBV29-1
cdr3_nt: TGCAGCGTACCCCGGGACAGATATTTTGGCTACACCTTC
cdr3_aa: CSVPRDRYFGYTF

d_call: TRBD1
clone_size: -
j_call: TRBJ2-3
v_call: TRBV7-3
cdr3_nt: TGTGCCAGCAGCTCGCGACAGGGAGGCACAGATACGCAGTATTTT
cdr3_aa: CASSSRQGGTDTQYF

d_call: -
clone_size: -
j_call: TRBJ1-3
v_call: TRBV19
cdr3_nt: TGTGCCAGTAGGAAAAGTACCGGAAACACCATATATTTT
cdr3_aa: CASRKSTGNTIYF

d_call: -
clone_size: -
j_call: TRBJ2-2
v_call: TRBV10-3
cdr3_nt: TGTGCCATCAAAGAAGGGGCGGATTGGAACACCGGGGAGCTGTTTTTT
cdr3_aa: CAIKEGADWNTGELFF

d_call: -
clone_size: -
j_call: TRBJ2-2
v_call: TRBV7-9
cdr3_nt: TGTGCCAGCAGCTTAAGTGGAGGGACCGGGGAGCTGTTTTTT
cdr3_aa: CASSLSGGTGELFF

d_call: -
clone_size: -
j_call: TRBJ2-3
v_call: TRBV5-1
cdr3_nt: TGCGCCAGCAGCTTGGGATCCCCAGGGCGTTCAGATACGCAGTATTTT
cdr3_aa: CASSLGSPGRSDTQYF

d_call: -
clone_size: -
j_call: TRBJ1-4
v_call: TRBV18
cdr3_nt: TGTGCCAGCTCACCACCTGGGGCGGAAAAACTGTTTTTT
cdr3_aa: CASSPPGAEKLFF

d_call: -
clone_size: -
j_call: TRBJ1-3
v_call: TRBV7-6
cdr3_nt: TGTGCCAGCAGCTTAGCAGGGTTCGGAGGAAACACCATATATTTT
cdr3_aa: CASSLAGFGGNTIYF

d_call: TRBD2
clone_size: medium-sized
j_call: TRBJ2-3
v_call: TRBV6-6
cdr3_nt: TGTGCCAGCAGTCTACTAGCGGGGGGCGCCTTCCTTAACGGGGATACGCAGTATTTT
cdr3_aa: CASSLLAGGAFLNGDTQYF

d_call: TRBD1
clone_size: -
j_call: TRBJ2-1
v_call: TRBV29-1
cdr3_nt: TGCAGCGTTGCAGGGGGCCTGGAGCAGTTCTTC
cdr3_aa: CSVAGGLEQFF

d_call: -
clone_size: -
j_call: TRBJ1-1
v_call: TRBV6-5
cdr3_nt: TGTGCCAGCAGTCCTTGGGGGGAGCCCACTGAAGCTTTCTTT
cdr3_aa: CASSPWGEPTEAFF

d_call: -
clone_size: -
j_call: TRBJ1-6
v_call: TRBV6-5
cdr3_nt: TGTGCCAGCAGTTACCGGGGAAGGAATTCACCCCTCCACTTT
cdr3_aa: CASSYRGRNSPLHF

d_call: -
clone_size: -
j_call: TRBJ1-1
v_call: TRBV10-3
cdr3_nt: TGTGCCATCCAGGACAGAGACTTGAACACTGAAGCTTTCTTT
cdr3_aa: CAIQDRDLNTEAFF

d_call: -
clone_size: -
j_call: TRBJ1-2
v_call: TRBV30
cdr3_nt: TGTGCCTGGAGTGCGATCCAGGGGAATGGCTACACCTTC
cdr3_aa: CAWSAIQGNGYTF

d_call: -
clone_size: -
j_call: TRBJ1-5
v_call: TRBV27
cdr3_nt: TGTGCCAGCAGGGGGTCTGTATATAGCAATCAGCCCCAGCATTTT
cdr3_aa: CASRGSVYSNQPQHF